Listed here is a single TCR beta chain. Assay: immunoSEQ multiplex PCR; the TCRdb copy retains only in-frame clones and omits some. The data contain under 300,000 clones, roughly four fifths of them seen just once; the ten biggest clones take up 4%. The sample belongs to a study of blood T cell repertoires in COVID-19. Study-level background: Both acute and convalescent COVID-19 samples were obtained from the United States, Italy and Spain.

With 0 bases clipped from V and 6 bases from J, the junction kept 5 bases outside the gene matches. The CDR3 is 17 amino acids. Germline V gene sequence: CDR1 SGHAT, CDR2 FQNNGV. The sequence came from a man between 50 and 59 years old with acute or convalescent COVID-19. The rearrangement joins TRBV11-2 to TRBJ1-6; TRBD1 aligns across 10 bases. The source material was peripheral blood. The CDR3 is CASSLDLGQGVNSPLHF. DNA for the CDR3: TGTGCCAGCAGCTTAGATCTAGGACAGGGGGTTAATTCACCCCTCCACTTT. The whole variable domain, filled in from reference TRBV11-2 and TRBJ1-6, reads EAGVAQSPRYKIIEKRQSVAFWCNPISGHATLYWYQQILGQGPKLLIQFQNNGVVDDSQLPKDRFSAERLKGVDSTLKIQPAKLEDSAVYLCASSLDLGQGVNSPLHFGNGTRLTVT.